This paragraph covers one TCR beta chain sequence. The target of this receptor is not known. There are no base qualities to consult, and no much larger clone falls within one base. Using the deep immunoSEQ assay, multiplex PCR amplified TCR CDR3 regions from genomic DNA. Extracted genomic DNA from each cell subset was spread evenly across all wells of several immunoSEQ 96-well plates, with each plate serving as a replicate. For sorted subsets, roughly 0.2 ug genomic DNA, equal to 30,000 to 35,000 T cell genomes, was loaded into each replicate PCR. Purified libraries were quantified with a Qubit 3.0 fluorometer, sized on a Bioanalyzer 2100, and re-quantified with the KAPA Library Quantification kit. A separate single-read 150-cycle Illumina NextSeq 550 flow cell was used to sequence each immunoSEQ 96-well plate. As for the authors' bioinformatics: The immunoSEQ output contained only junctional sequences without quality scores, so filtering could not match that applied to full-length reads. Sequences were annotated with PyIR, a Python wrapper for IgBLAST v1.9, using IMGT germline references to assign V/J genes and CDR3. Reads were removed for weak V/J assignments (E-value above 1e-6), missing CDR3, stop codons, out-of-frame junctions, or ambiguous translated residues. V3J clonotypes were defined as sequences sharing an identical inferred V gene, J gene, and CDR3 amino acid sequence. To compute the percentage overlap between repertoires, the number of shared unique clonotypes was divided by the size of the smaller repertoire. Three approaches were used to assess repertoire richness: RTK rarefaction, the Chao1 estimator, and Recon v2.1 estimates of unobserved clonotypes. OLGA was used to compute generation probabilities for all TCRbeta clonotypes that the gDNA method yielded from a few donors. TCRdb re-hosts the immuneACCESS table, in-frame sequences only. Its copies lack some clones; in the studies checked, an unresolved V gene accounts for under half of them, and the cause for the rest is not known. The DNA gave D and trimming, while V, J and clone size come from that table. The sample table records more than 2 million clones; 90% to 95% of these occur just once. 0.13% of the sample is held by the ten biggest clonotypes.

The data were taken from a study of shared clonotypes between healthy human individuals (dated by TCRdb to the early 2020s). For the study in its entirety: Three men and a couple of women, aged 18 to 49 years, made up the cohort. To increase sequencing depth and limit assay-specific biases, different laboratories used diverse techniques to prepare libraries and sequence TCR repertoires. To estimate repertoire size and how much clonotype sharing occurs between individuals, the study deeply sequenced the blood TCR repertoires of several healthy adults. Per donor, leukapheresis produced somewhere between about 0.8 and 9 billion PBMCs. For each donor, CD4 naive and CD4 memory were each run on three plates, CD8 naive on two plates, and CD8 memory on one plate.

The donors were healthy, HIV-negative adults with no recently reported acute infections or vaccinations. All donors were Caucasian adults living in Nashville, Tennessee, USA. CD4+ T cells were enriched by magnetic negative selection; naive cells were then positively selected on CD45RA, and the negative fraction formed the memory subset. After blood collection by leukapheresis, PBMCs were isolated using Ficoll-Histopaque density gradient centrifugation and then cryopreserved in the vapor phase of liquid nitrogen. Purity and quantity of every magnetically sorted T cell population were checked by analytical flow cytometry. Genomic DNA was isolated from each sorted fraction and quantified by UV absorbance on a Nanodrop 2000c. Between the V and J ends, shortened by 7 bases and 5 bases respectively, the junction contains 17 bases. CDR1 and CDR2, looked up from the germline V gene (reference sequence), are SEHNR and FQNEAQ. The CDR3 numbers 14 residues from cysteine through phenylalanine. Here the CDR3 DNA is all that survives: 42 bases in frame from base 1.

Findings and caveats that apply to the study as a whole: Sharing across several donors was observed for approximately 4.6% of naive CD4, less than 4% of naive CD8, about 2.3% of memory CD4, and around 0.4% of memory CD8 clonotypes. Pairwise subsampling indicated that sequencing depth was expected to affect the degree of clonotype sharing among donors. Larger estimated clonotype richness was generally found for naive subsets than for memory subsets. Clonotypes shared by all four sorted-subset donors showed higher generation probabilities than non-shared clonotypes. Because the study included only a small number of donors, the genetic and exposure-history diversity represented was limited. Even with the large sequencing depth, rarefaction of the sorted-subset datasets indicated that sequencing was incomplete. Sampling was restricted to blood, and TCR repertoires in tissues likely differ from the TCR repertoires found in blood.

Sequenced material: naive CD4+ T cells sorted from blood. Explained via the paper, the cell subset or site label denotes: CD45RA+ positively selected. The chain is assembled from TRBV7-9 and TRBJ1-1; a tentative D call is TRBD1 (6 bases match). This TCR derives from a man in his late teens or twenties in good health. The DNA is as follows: TGTGCCAGCACCGCCGACAGGCGGGGGACTGAAGCTTTCTTT. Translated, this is CASTADRRGTEAFF.